The next 23 T cell receptor beta chains were all read from a single sample in a study of blood T cell repertoires in COVID-19. Measured with immunoSEQ multiplex PCR; TCRdb has only the in-frame clones, and not every one. This table holds approximately 430,000 clones, 86% found once. Material: peripheral blood. All receptors derive from a young woman with active or convalescent COVID-19.

The V and J genes are TRBV28 and TRBJ1-5, with D unresolved. Per germline, CDR1 MDHEN and CDR2 SYDVKM. Trimming removed 5 bases from V and 4 bases from J, with 12 bases in between. The CDR3 length is 14 residues. CDR3 loop: CASSLPGMNQPQHF. The CDR3 DNA reads as TGTGCCAGCAGTCTCCCCGGGATGAATCAGCCCCAGCATTTT. The full variable domain, with the rest looked up from reference TRBV28 and TRBJ1-5, is DVKVTQSSRYLVKRTGEKVFLECVQDMDHENMFWYRQDPGLGLRLIYFSYDVKMKEKGDIPEGYSVSREKKERFSLILESASTNQTSMYLCASSLPGMNQPQHFGDGTRLSIL.

The rearrangement joins TRBV19 to TRBJ1-3, with 7 bases lining up with TRBD1. With V trimmed by 5 bases and J by 4 bases, 5 bases remained unmatched. The CDR3 runs 14 residues. The germline CDR1 and CDR2 sequences are LNHDA and SQIVND (reference sequence). The CDR3 sequence is CASSFDRDGNTIYF. Written as DNA, the CDR3 is TGTGCCAGTAGTTTTGACAGGGACGGAAACACCATATATTTT.

Here the CDR3 reads CASSTGTELQGYTF. The CDR3 DNA sequence: TGTGCCAGCAGCACCGGGACAGAGCTTCAGGGCTACACCTTC. The chain carries TRBV3-1 (or the pseudogene TRBV3-2) and TRBJ1-2; 7 nucleotides match TRBD1. The trim removed 5 bases at V and 8 bases at J, leaving 11 bases unmatched. Germline CDR1 reads LGHDT; CDR2 reads YNNKEL (reference sequence). This CDR3 spans 14 amino acids.

The chain is built from TRBV6-2 or TRBV6-3 and TRBJ1-1; unclear D gene. The length of the CDR3 is 17 residues. Germline V CDR1 and CDR2: MNHEY, SVGEGT. Trimming cost V 2 bases and J 0 bases, with 16 bases left between them. The CDR3 sequence is CASSYPTHSLMNTEAFF. Here the CDR3 DNA reads TGTGCCAGCAGTTACCCGACCCACAGCTTGATGAACACTGAAGCTTTCTTT.

The gene calls are TRBV5-4 and TRBJ1-1; 7 bases are a match to TRBD1. This CDR3 region has 14 residues. Per the germline V gene, CDR1 is SGHNT and CDR2 is YYREEE (reference sequence). The V and J ends lost 5 bases and 0 bases, in that order; junction bases with no gene match: 4. The CDR3: CASSSGQVNTEAFF. The DNA for the CDR3 is TGTGCCAGCAGTTCAGGACAGGTGAACACTGAAGCTTTCTTT.

The chain's CDR3 is CASSSVASGVDTQYF. As DNA, the CDR3 is TGCGCCAGCAGCTCGGTGGCTAGCGGGGTAGATACGCAGTATTTT. The chain recombines TRBV5-1 with TRBJ2-3, with TRBD2 matching over 9 bases. The CDR3 length is 15 residues. The junction had 7 bases not matched to a gene; V was cut back by 3 bases and J by 5 bases. Germline CDR1 and CDR2: SGHRS and YFSETQ.

DNA of the CDR3: TGTGCCAGCAGCTTAAGACTAGCGGGGGGTCCCGCGAACACCGGGGAGCTGTTTTTT. Its translation: CASSLRLAGGPANTGELFF. V gene TRBV9 combines with J gene TRBJ2-2, with 13 bases identical to TRBD2. This CDR3 spans 19 amino acids. Germline-derived CDR1 and CDR2 are SGDLS and YYNGEE. The V segment lost 4 bases and the J segment 0 bases; nucleotides outside the gene matches: 9.

V is TRBV10-3 and J is TRBJ2-7, with D maybe TRBD2 (6 bases). Germline lookup yields CDR1 ENHRY and CDR2 SYGVKD. V lost 3 bases, J lost 3 bases, and 9 bases lay in between. The CDR3 runs to 13 residues. The CDR3 DNA is TGTGCCATCAGTGATCCGGGAGTCTACGAGCAGTACTTC. It specifies CAISDPGVYEQYF.

The chain is built from TRBV5-1 and TRBJ2-5, with 9 bases identical to TRBD1. V was pared by 5 bases and J by 5 bases, with 7 bases of the junction left unmatched. The CDR3 loop spans 14 amino acids. Germline CDR1 SGHRS, CDR2 YFSETQ. CDR3 coding DNA: TGCGCCAGCAGGCCCGGACAGGGGTACGAGACCCAGTACTTC. The encoded protein is CASRPGQGYETQYF.

The chain carries TRBV27 and TRBJ2-7, with a possible D match to TRBD1 (6 bases). Looked up from germline, CDR1 is MNHEY and CDR2 is SMNVEV (reference sequence). This CDR3 has 13 amino acids. V gave up 6 bases and J gave up 3 bases, with 12 bases separating them. The CDR3 protein is CASRQTGFYEQYF. CDR3 bases: TGTGCCAGCAGGCAAACAGGGTTCTACGAGCAGTACTTC.

V is TRBV5-1 and J is TRBJ1-1; no clear D gene. The germline V gene encodes CDR1 SGHRS and CDR2 YFSETQ. The CDR3 has 15 residues. V dropped 4 bases and J dropped 1 base, with 14 bases sitting between them. The CDR3 sequence: CASSVPGSGNTEAFF. As DNA, the CDR3 is TGCGCCAGCAGCGTGCCTGGCTCAGGGAACACTGAAGCTTTCTTT.

V is TRBV2 and J is TRBJ2-3; tentative D call: TRBD2 (5 bases). The CDR3 length is 14 residues. With 2 bases removed from V and 6 bases from J, the gap between germline ends came to 12 bases. CDR1 is SNHLY, CDR2 FYNNEI, per germline. The CDR3 coding sequence is TGTGCCAGCAGTGAATCATGGCGAGGGGATACGCAGTATTTT. Protein sequence: CASSESWRGDTQYF.

This clone was picked up a small number of times. The DNA of the CDR3 is TGTGCCACCACCGCCCCGGGACAGGGCCCCGTTAACTATGGCTACACCTTC. Protein: CATTAPGQGPVNYGYTF. The chain combines TRBV15 with TRBJ1-2, with 9 bases identical to TRBD1. CDR1 is LNHNV and CDR2 is YYDKDF in the germline V gene (reference sequence). V shed 7 bases, J shed 1 base, and the junction held 13 bases outside the gene matches. CDR3 size: 17 residues. The full variable domain, completed using reference TRBV15 and TRBJ1-2, is DAMVIQNPRYQVTQFGKPVTLSCSQTLNHNVMYWYQQKSSQAPKLLFHYYDKDFNNEADTPDNFQSRRPNTSFCFLDIRSPGLGDTAMYLCATTAPGQGPVNYGYTFGSGTRLTVV.

The rearrangement links TRBV29-1 to TRBJ2-3, with D possibly being TRBD1 (5 bases). V lost 6 bases and J lost 2, with 12 bases in between. This CDR3 has 13 residues. Looked up from germline, CDR1 is SQVTM and CDR2 is ANQGSEA. The CDR3 bases are TGCAGCGTCCCGACAGAAGACACAGATACGCAGTATTTT. This translates into CSVPTEDTDTQYF.

The chain employs TRBV5-6 and TRBJ2-1; 15 nucleotides match TRBD2. The CDR3 is 18 residues long. Germline assignment: CDR1 SGHDT and CDR2 YYEEEE. V shed 4 bases and J 6 bases; nucleotides not matched to a gene: 11. CDR3 nucleotides: TGTGCCAGCAGCCTGGGACTAGCGGGGGGACCATACCTCAATGAGCAGTTCTTC. Translated, it gives CASSLGLAGGPYLNEQFF.

The CDR3, as DNA: TGTGCCAGTAGTAAACTAGCGGGAGGGGTCTCTTACAATGAGCAGTTCTTC. It specifies CASSKLAGGVSYNEQFF. The chain carries TRBV19 and TRBJ2-1, with 13 bases identical to TRBD2. The CDR3 length is 17 residues. Losses at the gene ends were 4 bases for V and 4 bases for J; bases not matched to a gene: 7. Germline assignment: CDR1 LNHDA and CDR2 SQIVND (reference sequence).

V usage is TRBV27 and J usage is TRBJ1-6, with no clear D. Trimming took off 6 bases at V and 9 bases at J, with 12 bases between the two ends. The CDR3 runs 13 residues. CDR1 and CDR2 from the germline V gene are MNHEY and SMNVEV (reference sequence). Written as DNA, the CDR3 is TGTGCCAGCAGGAACAGTTTTAGTTCACCCCTCCACTTT. Its protein is CASRNSFSSPLHF.

The chain employs TRBV4-2 and TRBJ1-6, with a weak D call TRBD1 (6 bases). Trimming pared 4 bases from V and 6 bases from J, leaving 19 bases between. Germline V gene sequence: CDR1 LGHNA, CDR2 YNFKEQ. The CDR3 runs to 17 residues. CDR3 loop: CASSPLPGQATNSPLHF. DNA for the CDR3: TGTGCCAGCAGCCCATTGCCGGGACAAGCGACTAATTCACCCCTCCACTTT.

The V call is TRBV15, the J call TRBJ1-6; the D is unclear. The CDR3 totals 12 residues. The V end was cut by 2 bases, the J end by 7 bases, with 3 bases between. The germline gives CDR1 LNHNV, CDR2 YYDKDF (reference sequence). The DNA of the CDR3 is TGTGCCACCAGCAGAAGCAATTCACCCCTCCACTTT. This translates into CATSRSNSPLHF.

V gene TRBV29-1 combines with J gene TRBJ2-1; 7 bases match TRBD1. CDR3 size: 15 residues. V lost 3 bases and J lost 7; bases outside the gene matches: 12. The germline CDR1 and CDR2 sequences are SQVTM and ANQGSEA. CDR3 sequence: CSVEYPTGIRNEQFF. CDR3 DNA sequence: TGCAGCGTTGAGTATCCGACAGGGATCCGGAATGAGCAGTTCTTC.

The chain has TRBV2 and TRBJ2-2, with TRBD2 as a possible D gene (5 bases). Germline assignment: CDR1 SNHLY and CDR2 FYNNEI. The CDR3 sequence is 13 residues long. V was clipped by 6 bases and J by 7 bases, with 12 bases between them. Here the CDR3 DNA reads TGTGCCAGCAGGGCAACTAGAGGCGGGGAGCTGTTTTTT. As protein: CASRATRGGELFF.

The gene calls are TRBV19 and TRBJ1-4; D gene ambiguous. The germline V gene encodes CDR1 LNHDA and CDR2 SQIVND (reference sequence). Trimming pared 3 bases from V and 4 bases from J, leaving 9 bases between. This CDR3 is 14 amino acids long. CDR3 nucleotides: TGTGCCAGTAGTATTTTCAGGATTAATGAAAAACTGTTTTTT. Protein: CASSIFRINEKLFF.

The rearrangement joins TRBV10-2 to TRBJ2-1; D not certain. Germline V lookup: CDR1 WSHSY, CDR2 SAAADI. The CDR3 is made up of 14 amino acids. Trimming pared 5 bases from V and 4 bases from J, leaving 12 bases between. The CDR3 bases are TGCGCCAGCAGTCGCGGATTGGAGTACAATGAGCAGTTCTTC. This translates into CASSRGLEYNEQFF.